The 7 T cell receptor beta chains listed next were all sequenced from one sample in a study of PD-L1 blockade in urothelial cancer. Produced via immunoSEQ multiplex PCR; TCRdb's table is partial and in-frame only. Of 85,000 to 90,000 clones in the sample, around nine tenths were seen once. This material consisted of PBMCs, taken around atezolizumab (anti-PD-L1) treatment. The receptors here all came from a man in his sixties with urothelial cancer.

The V gene is TRBV19, the J gene TRBJ2-3, with D possibly being TRBD2 (5 bases). This CDR3 has 17 residues. Per the germline V gene, CDR1 is LNHDA and CDR2 is SQIVND (reference sequence). V lost 4 bases and J 3 bases, leaving 20 bases between the germline ends. The CDR3 protein is CASSTPRARGVTDTQYF. The DNA of the CDR3 is TGTGCCAGTAGTACCCCGCGGGCTCGAGGAGTAACAGATACGCAGTATTTT.

The CDR3 DNA follows: TGTGCCAGCTCACCGGAGGGGAGCACAGATACGCAGTATTTT. Translating it yields CASSPEGSTDTQYF. This chain connects TRBV18 to TRBJ2-3, with D possibly being TRBD2 (6 bases). The CDR3 runs to 14 residues. The germline gives CDR1 KGHSH, CDR2 LQKENI. The V end was cut by 3 bases, the J end by 0 bases, with 7 bases between.

This clone has a single count. The rearrangement uses TRBV9 and TRBJ2-2; 10 bases fit TRBD2. The germline V gene encodes CDR1 SGDLS and CDR2 YYNGEE. V lost 3 bases and J lost 4; bases outside the gene matches: 9. The CDR3 spans 17 residues. CDR3 residues: CASSAKSSGGVTGELFF. In DNA, the CDR3 is TGTGCCAGCAGCGCGAAATCCAGCGGGGGGGTCACCGGGGAGCTGTTTTTT.

This chain connects TRBV27 to TRBJ1-1; tentative D call: TRBD1 (5 bases). Per the germline V gene, CDR1 is MNHEY and CDR2 is SMNVEV (reference sequence). The CDR3 covers 14 residues. Trimming pared 6 bases from V and 0 bases from J, leaving 11 bases between. Here the CDR3 DNA reads TGTGCCAGCAGGCATCAGGGCGTGAACACTGAAGCTTTCTTT. Residues: CASRHQGVNTEAFF.

Only a few counts were recorded for this clone. The chain carries TRBV7-9 and TRBJ1-4; D gene uncertain. The ends were cut back, 5 bases at V and 8 bases at J, with 6 bases in the middle. Germline CDR1 and CDR2: SEHNR and FQNEAQ (reference sequence). The CDR3 sequence is 11 residues long. CDR3 amino acids: CASSNTEKLFF. The DNA for the CDR3 is TGTGCCAGCAGCAACACGGAAAAACTGTTTTTT.

The chain recombines TRBV10-2 with TRBJ2-5; TRBD2 might be the D (5 bases). V gave up 2 bases and J gave up 5 bases, with 12 bases separating them. This CDR3 spans 14 amino acids. The V gene's germline CDR1 is WSHSY and CDR2 SAAADI. The CDR3 DNA reads as TGCGCCAGCAGTGAGAAAACAACGGGGGAGACCCAGTACTTC. Translation: CASSEKTTGETQYF.

DNA for the CDR3: TGTGCCAGCAGTGGGACTCCACAATACCATGGCTACACCTTC. This codes for CASSGTPQYHGYTF. The gene calls are TRBV28 and TRBJ1-2; D is perhaps TRBD1 (5 bases). Germline CDR1 and CDR2: MDHEN and SYDVKM. This CDR3 spans 14 amino acids. Trimming stripped 5 bases from V and 6 bases from J, with 16 bases between.